Given below is one TCR beta chain in context. This receptor's antigen is unknown. No per-base quality is available; no much larger clone lies one base away. The immunoSEQ Assay, a bias-controlled multiplex PCR, was used to amplify TCRbeta CDR3 regions from genomic DNA. Processing in the source paper ran as follows. The number of nucleated cells in each sample was estimated by amplification of reference gene primers within the assay. To quantify the absolute abundance of each unique TCRbeta CDR3 rearrangement, sequence reads were collapsed and filtered. For each sample, productive Simpson clonality was calculated by taking the square root of Simpson's diversity index across productive rearrangements. This is the immuneACCESS table as TCRdb keeps it, with only in-frame sequences that have V and J called. A part of the clones is gone; compared with another copy, unresolved V genes explain less than half, and the rest is unexplained. Clone size and the V and J calls come from that table; the DNA yielded D and trimming. The sample records about 69,000 clones, 91% of which are singletons. The leading ten clones occupy about 5% of the sample.

The collaborating institutions used their own protocols to collect whole blood in K2EDTA tubes. Collaborator samples were shipped for TCRbeta analysis as frozen whole blood, isolated PBMCs, or DNA extracted from either sample type. The data were obtained in a study of blood T cell repertoires in COVID-19 (dated by TCRdb to the early 2020s). The study in broad terms: Samples from collaborators originated in the United States, Italy and Spain and spanned both the acute and convalescent phases of COVID-19. The material from the prospective study consisted of cDNA or gDNA derived from T cells, B-cell-depleted T cells, or PBMCs. The dataset comprised deeply sampled blood TCRbeta repertoires from subjects exposed to, actively infected with, or recovered from COVID-19. The repertoires were released in a freely available public database meant as a resource for research on the immune response to SARS-CoV-2. The samples were drawn from two sources: the first 160 participants of the ongoing ImmuneRACE study, and some 1,300 subjects contributed by 6 global collaborators. Nearly every sample came with metadata listing a de-identified subject ID, COVID-19 status, age in years and sex. Where available, HLA class I and class II types were obtained from metadata supplied by the sample provider rather than from assay-based typing. Summary of the overall study and its limitations: Clinical and demographic metadata were provided uncurated, with the amount varying by source and participant.

The sample was peripheral blood. The sequence derives from a woman aged 60-75 years with active COVID-19.

CDR3 reads: CASSSGVGRSTDTQYF. The DNA reads as follows: TGTGCCAGTAGTAGCGGGGTAGGACGGAGCACAGATACGCAGTATTTT. The receptor chain draws on TRBV19 and TRBJ2-3; TRBD2 is a weak D gene call, 6 bases matching. Its CDR3 holds 16 amino acids, cysteine through phenylalanine. Only CDR3 DNA remains: 48 bases, in frame from the first base. V gives up 4 bases and J gives up 0 bases, and the segment between their germline ends measures 14 bases. The germline V gene (reference sequence) supplies CDR1 LNHDA and CDR2 SQIVND.